This T cell receptor (beta chain) was identified in a study of shared clonotypes between healthy human individuals. Only in-frame clones appear in the TCRdb table, and some are missing; sequencing was by immunoSEQ multiplex PCR. The sample has roughly 2.2 million clones, 92% seen once. J was trimmed by 5 bases and V by 2 bases; bases with no gene match: 12. CDR1 MGHDK and CDR2 SYGVNS come from the germline V gene. The CDR3 length is 17 residues. The chain couples TRBV25-1 to TRBJ2-5; the match to TRBD1 covers 9 bases. The receptor was derived from a man aged 18 to 30 in good health. Some clones in this sample may be carry-over from other donors' samples. Specimen: naive CD4+ T cells from PBMCs. The subset: CD45RA+ positively selected. The DNA of the CDR3 is TGTGCCAGCAGTGAAATCTCCTGGGGGACAGGGAGGGAGACCCAGTACTTC. It translates to CASSEISWGTGRETQYF. Full variable domain (rest looked up from reference TRBV25-1 and TRBJ2-5): EADIYQTPRYLVIGTGKKITLECSQTMGHDKMYWYQQDPGMELHLIHYSYGVNSTEKGDLSSESTVSRIRTEHFPLTLESARPSHTSQYLCASSEISWGTGRETQYFGPGTRLLVL.